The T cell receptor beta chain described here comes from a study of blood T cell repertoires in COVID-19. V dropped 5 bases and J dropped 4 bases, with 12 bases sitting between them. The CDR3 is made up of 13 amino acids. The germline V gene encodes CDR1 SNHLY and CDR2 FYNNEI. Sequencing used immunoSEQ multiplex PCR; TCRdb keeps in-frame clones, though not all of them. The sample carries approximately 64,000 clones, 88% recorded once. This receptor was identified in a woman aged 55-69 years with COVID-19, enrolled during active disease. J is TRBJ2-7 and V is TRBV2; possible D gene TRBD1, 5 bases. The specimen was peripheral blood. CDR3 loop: CASSRPGLYEQYF. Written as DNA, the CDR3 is TGTGCCAGCAGTCGGCCAGGGCTTTACGAGCAGTACTTC. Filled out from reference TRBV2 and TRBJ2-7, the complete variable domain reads EPEVTQTPSHQVTQMGQEVILRCVPISNHLYFYWYRQILGQKVEFLVSFYNNEISEKSEIFDDQFSVERPDGSNFTLKIRSTKLEDSAMYFCASSRPGLYEQYFGPGTRLTVT.